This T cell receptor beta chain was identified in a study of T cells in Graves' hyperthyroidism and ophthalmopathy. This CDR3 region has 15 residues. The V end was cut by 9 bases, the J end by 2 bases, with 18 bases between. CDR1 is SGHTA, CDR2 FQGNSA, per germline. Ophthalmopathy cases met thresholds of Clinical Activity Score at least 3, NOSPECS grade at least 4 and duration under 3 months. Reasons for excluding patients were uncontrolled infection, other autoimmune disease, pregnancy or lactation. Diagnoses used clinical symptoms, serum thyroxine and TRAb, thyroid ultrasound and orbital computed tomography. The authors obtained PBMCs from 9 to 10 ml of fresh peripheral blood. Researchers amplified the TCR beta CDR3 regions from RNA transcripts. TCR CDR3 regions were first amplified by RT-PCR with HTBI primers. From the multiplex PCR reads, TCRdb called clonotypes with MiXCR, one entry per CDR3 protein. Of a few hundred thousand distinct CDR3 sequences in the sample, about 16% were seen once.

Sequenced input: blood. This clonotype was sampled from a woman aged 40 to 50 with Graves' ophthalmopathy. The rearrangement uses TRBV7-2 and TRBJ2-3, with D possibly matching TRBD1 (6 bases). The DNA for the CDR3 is TGTGCCAGTAGGGCGGCAGGGGCATCCACAGATACGCAGTATTTT. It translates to CASRAAGASTDTQYF.